The rows below give T cell receptor beta chains drawn from one sample of a study of T cells in Graves' hyperthyroidism and ophthalmopathy. From the multiplex PCR reads, TCRdb called clonotypes with MiXCR, one entry per CDR3 protein. The table records roughly 740,000 distinct CDR3 sequences, about 16% of them present only once. Sequenced: blood. The receptors stem from a man between 18 and 35 years old with Graves' hyperthyroidism. The CDR3 runs from the conserved cysteine through the conserved F or W. Fields, in order: V gene, J gene, CDR3 length, D gene, clone size, CDR3 protein, CDR3 DNA. D genes are given only for firm matches. Some rows have no size entry. The others give once, few or many, or a class for an expanded clone.

>TRBV12-3/TRBV12-4|TRBJ2-7|15|TRBD1|many
CASSTGQGIEHEQYF
TGTGCCAGCAGCACCGGACAGGGCATCGAACACGAGCAGTACTTC
>TRBV20-1|TRBJ2-7|14|-|many
CSARPSGQPYEQYF
TGCAGTGCTAGGCCCAGCGGGCAGCCTTACGAGCAGTACTTC
>TRBV18|TRBJ2-4|15|-|-
CASSPGAGSKNIQYF
TGTGCCAGCTCACCAGGGGCAGGGTCTAAAAACATTCAGTACTTC
>TRBV28|TRBJ2-3|14|TRBD2|-
CASRLAGPTDTQYF
TGTGCCAGCAGGCTAGCGGGCCCCACAGATACGCAGTATTTT
>TRBV28|TRBJ1-3|15|-|-
CASSLSARPGNTIYF
TGTGCCAGCAGTTTATCGGCCAGACCTGGAAACACCATATATTTT
>TRBV14|TRBJ1-1|14|-|once
CASSQVPPGDEAFF
TGTGCCAGCAGCCAAGTGCCCCCAGGTGATGAAGCTTTCTTT
>TRBV20-1|TRBJ2-7|14|TRBD1|-
CSASFRDRTYEQYF
TGCAGTGCTAGTTTCCGGGACAGGACGTACGAGCAGTACTTC
>TRBV28|TRBJ2-4|17|-|-
CASSSWDKNLAKNIQYF
TGTGCCAGCAGTTCCTGGGACAAAAACCTAGCCAAAAACATTCAGTACTTC
>TRBV12-3/TRBV12-4|TRBJ2-7|14|-|many
CATSEGDSVGEQYF
TGTGCCACCTCCGAGGGGGACTCCGTAGGCGAGCAGTACTTC
>TRBV19|TRBJ2-7|15|-|-
CASSSPGASSYEQYF
TGTGCCAGTAGTTCCCCGGGGGCCAGCTCCTACGAGCAGTACTTC
>TRBV5-5|TRBJ1-3|14|-|few
CASSLSRGKESIYF
TGTGCCAGCAGCTTGAGCCGGGGCAAGGAATCCATATATTTT